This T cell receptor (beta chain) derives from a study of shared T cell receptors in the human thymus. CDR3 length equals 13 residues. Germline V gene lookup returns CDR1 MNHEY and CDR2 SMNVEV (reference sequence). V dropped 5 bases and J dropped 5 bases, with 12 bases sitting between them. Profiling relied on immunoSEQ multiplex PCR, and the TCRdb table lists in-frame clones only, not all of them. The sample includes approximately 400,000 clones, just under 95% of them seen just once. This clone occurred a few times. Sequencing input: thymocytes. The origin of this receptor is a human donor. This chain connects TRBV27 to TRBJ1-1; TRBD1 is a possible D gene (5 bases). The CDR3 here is CASSPRQLTEAFF. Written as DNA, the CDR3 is TGTGCCAGCAGTCCGCGACAGTTAACTGAAGCTTTCTTT.